One and the same sample provided the 11 T cell receptor beta chains below, sequenced in a study of T cells after posttransplantation cyclophosphamide. The protocol was immunoSEQ multiplex PCR, while the TCRdb copy is restricted to in-frame clones and leaves out a portion. Altogether 35,000 to 40,000 clones were found in the sample, and no singletons occur. Source material: PBMCs. These receptors were taken from a man aged 25 to 40 in good health and a related stem cell transplant donor.

This clone was counted ten times or more. The genes are TRBV19 and TRBJ1-5; 7 nucleotides agree with TRBD1. The CDR3 runs 16 residues. Per germline, CDR1 LNHDA and CDR2 SQIVND (reference sequence). With V trimmed by 5 bases and J by 3 bases, 10 bases remained unmatched. The CDR3 loop reads CASSQGGPGLNQPQHF. The CDR3 coding sequence is TGTGCCAGTAGTCAAGGGGGCCCGGGACTCAATCAGCCCCAGCATTTT.

This clone was observed at least ten times. The chain's CDR3 is CASSYQGARAFF. DNA for the CDR3: TGTGCCAGCAGTTATCAGGGGGCCCGAGCTTTCTTT. The chain is built from TRBV6-6 and TRBJ1-1, with 8 bases that match TRBD1. The CDR3 consists of 12 residues. Germline CDR1 MNHNY, CDR2 SVGAGI (reference sequence). With V trimmed by 3 bases and J by 10 bases, 4 bases remained unmatched.

This clone appeared many times. The V call is TRBV2, the J call TRBJ2-4, with 9 nucleotides matching TRBD1. V trimming: 4 bases; J trimming: 6 bases; junction bases outside the gene matches: 4. Germline-derived CDR1 and CDR2 are SNHLY and FYNNEI. The CDR3 covers 14 residues. CDR3 region: CASSALGQGNIQYF. In DNA, the CDR3 is TGTGCCAGCAGTGCTCTGGGACAGGGAAACATTCAGTACTTC.

This clone was seen ten or more times. The chain couples TRBV18 to TRBJ2-2; D possibly corresponds to TRBD2 (7 bases). The germline V gene has CDR1 KGHSH and CDR2 LQKENI. This CDR3 is 16 amino acids long. Trimming shortened V by 3 bases and J by 5 bases, and 16 bases separated the two germline ends. The CDR3 DNA is TGTGCCAGCTCACCGGCGGGGGCGGGCCGAACCGGGGAGCTGTTTTTT. It specifies CASSPAGAGRTGELFF.

This clone was observed at least ten times. The gene calls are TRBV7-3 and TRBJ2-1; maybe TRBD2 (7 bases). The ends were cut back, 5 bases at V and 9 bases at J, with 20 bases in the middle. Germline-derived CDR1 and CDR2 are SGHTA and FQGTGA. CDR3 size: 15 residues. The CDR3 spells CASSRGGLQRGEQFF. Written as DNA, the CDR3 is TGTGCCAGCAGCCGCGGGGGCCTACAACGGGGTGAGCAGTTCTTC.

Note on this clone: The junction departs from germline at one end; a sequencing error may be responsible. The chain is built from TRBV6-2 or TRBV6-3 and TRBJ1-1, with D unresolved. The CDR3 contains 14 residues. Per the germline V gene, CDR1 is MNHEY and CDR2 is SVGEGT. DNA of the CDR3: TGTGCCAGCAGTTACGGGCGGGTGAACGCTGAAGCTTTCTTT. It yields the protein CASSYGRVNAEAFF.

This clone was seen only a few times. CDR3 loop: CASSPRSDYGYTF. As DNA, the CDR3 is TGTGCCAGCAGCCCTCGGTCGGACTATGGCTACACCTTC. V is TRBV14 and J is TRBJ1-2; no clear D gene. Trimming shortened V by 4 bases and J by 3 bases, and 9 bases separated the two germline ends. Germline V lookup: CDR1 SGHDN, CDR2 FVKESK. The CDR3 length is 13 residues.

This clone has ten or more counts. The CDR3 loop is CATVPGLAGEDEQYF. The CDR3 DNA is TGTGCCACCGTGCCCGGACTAGCGGGCGAAGACGAGCAGTACTTC. This chain links TRBV7-2 with TRBJ2-7; TRBD2 matches 11 bases. This CDR3 region has 15 residues. V lost 10 bases to trimming and J lost 5 bases; unmatched junction nucleotides: 13. Germline-derived CDR1 and CDR2 are SGHTA and FQGNSA.

This clone was seen more than once but under ten times. The chain carries TRBV5-6 and TRBJ2-5; D is perhaps TRBD1 or TRBD2 (5 bases each). This CDR3 spans 13 amino acids. Trimming took 0 bases from V and 7 from J, leaving 10 bases between them. The germline V gene encodes CDR1 SGHDT and CDR2 YYEEEE. The CDR3 here is CASSLVQGVTQYF. The CDR3 nucleotides are TGTGCCAGCAGCTTGGTCCAGGGAGTGACCCAGTACTTC. Full variable domain (rest looked up from reference TRBV5-6 and TRBJ2-5): DAGVTQSPTHLIKTRGQQVTLRCSPKSGHDTVSWYQQALGQGPQFIFQYYEEEERQRGNFPDRFSGHQFPNYSSELNVNALLLGDSALYLCASSLVQGVTQYFGPGTRLLVL.

This clone was recorded at least ten times. The chain employs TRBV27 and TRBJ1-4; 11 bases line up with TRBD1. J lost 8 bases, V lost 6 bases, and 5 bases had no gene match. CDR3 size: 14 residues. Germline V gives CDR1 MNHEY, CDR2 SMNVEV (reference sequence). Here the CDR3 DNA reads TGTGCCAGCAGGGAGGACAGGGGGCAGGAAAAACTGTTTTTT. Its protein is CASREDRGQEKLFF.

In its sample, this clone was seen many times. The rearrangement joins TRBV4-1 to TRBJ1-4; 9 bases map to TRBD1. V lost 3 bases and J lost 5; bases outside the gene matches: 1. The CDR3 length is 14 residues. Germline V gene data show CDR1 as MGHRA and CDR2 as YSYEKL. The CDR3 region is CASSQTGGNEKLFF. CDR3 coding DNA: TGCGCCAGCAGCCAGACAGGGGGGAATGAAAAACTGTTTTTT.